The T cell receptor beta chain described here comes from a study of cytomegalovirus exposure and HLA in healthy donors (dated by TCRdb to about 2017). In the study overall: According to an earlier analysis of a few hundred of the donors, roughly 180 million T cells yielded some 120 million unique TCR beta sequences and 276 Gb of sequence data. The study was designed to test whether signatures of past pathogen exposure could be identified by cataloging public T cell receptors. Rather than drawing on any new phenotypic data, the later analysis identified candidate immune exposures from TCR beta sequences and the way those sequences occurred across donors. In an earlier analysis of more than 550 of the donors, high-throughput TCR beta sequencing was used to judge whether each TCR beta V gene segment behaved as functional or pseudogenic. Alongside the repertoire data, information on donor age, sex, ethnicity and CMV serostatus was compiled. All discovery cohort repertoires had been generated using a single sequencing platform. Of the roughly 420 genotyped donors, roughly 80% were placed in the genetic ancestry cluster associated with self-reported Caucasian donors. Typing coverage differed by locus: A, B, C, DRB1 and DQB1 were typed in roughly 620-640 donors, DQA1 in about 500, DPA1 in 600 to 610, and DPB1 in 450 to 490. The study combined high-throughput TCR immunosequencing, statistical association of individual TCRs with disease status, and machine learning to predict cytomegalovirus infection status. A later genetic analysis used genome-wide SNP genotypes for about 65% of the 666 donors, treating that subset as a discovery cohort. A handful of DR-DQ haplotypes were handled as single units for association and clustering because linkage in the cohort was strong. Class I and class II HLA loci were covered by the typing at four-digit resolution. A later analysis re-examined previously published TCR beta repertoires from 610 or so donors and added high-resolution HLA genotyping to investigate patterns of TCR occurrence. Among about 400 genotyped donors of the cohort, an average of approximately 220,000 unique TCR beta nucleotide sequences was sequenced per donor, of which 15% to 20% were non-productive. An early release covering around 630 HLA-typed donors comprised approximately 290 gigabases of sequencing data and tens of millions of unique TCR sequences. The T cell repertoires of roughly 660 subjects were profiled by immunosequencing and related to cytomegalovirus serostatus. A separate validation cohort of about 110 different subjects was used in addition to the approximately 610-subject first cohort.

About this clone: The specificity of this receptor is unknown. No much larger clone exists at a distance of one base, and base qualities are not known.

Libraries were constructed by the immunoSEQ multiplex PCR assay. For the multiplex PCR, a mixture combining 60 forward primers for TCR Vbeta segments and 13 reverse primers for TCR Jbeta segments was used. A multiplex PCR assay on genomic DNA amplified the CDR3 region of rearranged TCR beta genes. The amplified TCR beta libraries were sequenced on the Illumina HiSeq System as 87-base-pair reads. From the authors' description of their analysis: Across the 600 to 700 repertoires, a later analysis counted 60 million to 90 million unique TCR beta chains, about 10 million of which were shared by at least two donors. Raw reads were error-corrected and collapsed into unique sequences by a nearest-neighbor algorithm in which closely related sequences were merged to remove PCR and sequencing errors. To assign V, D and J gene segments, CDR3 sequences were aligned to IMGT reference sequences. Each retained sequence needed at least a six-nucleotide match to both a V gene segment and a J gene segment. Rearrangements were classified as productive when the CDR3 lacked stop codons and remained in frame with V and J, and all other rearrangements were classified as non-productive. CDR3 was defined by IMGT convention, running from the second conserved V-encoded cysteine to the conserved J-encoded phenylalanine. The earlier analysis of about 500 of the donors excluded sequences that lacked an unambiguous match to a single V gene segment. In an earlier analysis of 587 of the donors, V segments were called functional above 56.7% productive rearrangements and were called segregating when the between-donor standard deviation exceeded 5%. To diagnose cytomegalovirus status from the catalog of TCR beta chain sequences, a statistical classification framework was built. A later analysis assigned V and J genes by comparing TCR nucleotide sequences with IMGT/GENE-DB human TR gene sequences. A later analysis assigned CDR3 sequences and most-parsimonious VDJ recombination scenarios with the TCRdist pipeline. A later analysis defined each TCR beta chain by its CDR3 amino acid sequence plus V-gene family, and excluded reads lacking a unique V-gene family. As a way to deal with suspected cross-contamination and a sequencing artifact, a later analysis dropped 450 to 600 nucleotide sequences that were highly shared and had low generation probability. In a later analysis, a clonal expansion index was calculated for each public chain from normalized within-repertoire ranks of inferred template counts. Generation probabilities in a later analysis came from a VDJ recombination model fitted to out-of-frame rearrangements, and those results were checked against IGoR. A later analysis scored TCR-TCR, TCR-HLA and TCR-CMV co-occurrence with hypergeometric tests, applying a repertoire-size bias correction to TCR pairs. In a later analysis, false discovery rates were estimated by permuting HLA or CMV assignments 20 times. In a later analysis, co-occurring TCRs were grouped with DBSCAN, and TCRdist sequence similarity was added when clustering was performed within HLA-allele-positive subsets. Co-occurrence clustering excluded repertoires with fewer than 30,000 or more than 120,000 public chains, plus five with anomalous nucleotide sharing. TCRdb re-hosts the immuneACCESS table, in-frame sequences only. Its copies lack some clones; in the studies checked, an unresolved V gene accounts for under half of them, and the cause for the rest is not known. The V and J calls and clone size were taken over from that table, and D and trimming were inferred from the DNA. The table for this sample lists 75,000 to 95,000 clones; 50% to 75% of them were counted only once. In total, the top ten clones hold 3.9% of the sample.

Broader findings and caveats from the paper: A later analysis found that TCR association rates varied across HLA loci, with DRB1 alleles showing the most associated TCRs and HLA-C alleles the fewest. A few of the identified cytomegalovirus-associated TCR beta chains were confirmed in vitro to be specific for cytomegalovirus antigens. Correlated functional status among segregating V segments might reflect linkage disequilibrium, but an unknown experimental factor could not be ruled out. It was suggested by the authors that the approach could potentially be generalized to other disease states and immunological phenotypes. Several of the top co-occurrence clusters appeared to be linked to parvovirus B19, influenza, CMV and Epstein-Barr virus, according to a later analysis. In a later analysis, HLA-associated TCR beta chains were found to be more clonally expanded and to have lower generation probabilities than equally common non-associated chains. Some IMGT-functional V segments, including TRBV6-2 and TRBV6-3, could not be distinguished by the 87-base-pair reads and were therefore excluded. A cluster of highly shared sequence variants was judged likely to represent a technical artifact of the sequencing pipeline. V-gene and J-gene trimming of TCR beta chains was associated with a missense DCLRE1C variant in a later genetic analysis, and the association was replicated in an independent cohort. At a false discovery rate of 0.05, a later analysis linked around 17,000 TCR beta sequences to specific HLA alleles. A further reported finding was that TCR beta sequences accurately predicted the HLA-A and HLA-B alleles for most subjects in the first cohort. Because HLA typing was unavailable for some donors at each locus, only the typed subset was used in association tests. The classifier was reported to diagnose cytomegalovirus status with high specificity and sensitivity in both the original and validation cohorts. Compared with the roughly 670-donor mean, donors in an Asian-associated ancestry cluster had fewer N-insertions in productive TCRs, according to a later genetic analysis. The earlier analysis of 587 of the donors excluded some 16 rarely observed V segments, including chromosome 9 orphons, because counts were too low. Presence/absence analyses assumed roughly uniform sequencing depth across donors, an assumption that may not hold. Only TCR beta chains were sequenced in this cohort, and the absence of alpha or paired-chain data limited detectable features. While some public TCRs were present in many individuals, most TCR sequences turned up only very rarely across donors. A later analysis found that most CMV-associated TCR beta chains appeared HLA-restricted, with HLA associations seemingly driven largely by CMV exposure. In an earlier analysis of a few hundred of the donors, most TCR beta V segments were observed in productive rearrangements about 87% or about 30% of the time, broadly matching IMGT annotations. The study gave a list of 150 to 200 TCR beta chains associated with cytomegalovirus. Strong co-occurrence of HLA alleles, especially DR and DQ, made assigning TCR associations to individual alleles difficult. The only immune exposure information available for the cohort was CMV serostatus.

The CDR3 numbers 13 residues from cysteine through phenylalanine. The DNA shown is the 39-base CDR3, in frame from base 1. CDR1 and CDR2, per the germline V gene (reference sequence), are SGHKS and YYEKEE. Trimming takes 6 bases from V and 2 bases from J, and the germline ends sit 11 bases apart. The cohort consisted of approximately 690 healthy bone marrow donors. At the time of sampling, all cohort members were nominally healthy, though unrecorded immune exposures were likely present. The donor was CMV seronegative and was included in the group of a few hundred seronegative cohort members. Every donor gave a peripheral blood sample, and the peripheral blood mononuclear cells from that sample were used for TCR beta sequencing. Genomic DNA extraction from the blood cell samples was performed with the Qiagen DNeasy Blood Extraction Kit.

Recombination connected TRBV5-5 to TRBJ1-2; TRBD1 is perhaps the D gene, given 5 matching bases. The sequence was collected from a man aged 25-45 years in good health and CMV-seronegative. The specimen sequenced was PBMCs. The DNA is TGTGCCAGCACCCCCCAGGGAAACTATGGCTACACCTTC. Its protein reads: CASTPQGNYGYTF.